Each of the 15 T cell receptor beta chains below was sequenced from the same sample in a study of shared clonotypes between healthy human individuals. It was CD45RO-negative cells, positively selected for CCR7, that made up naive CD8 cells, with terminally differentiated effector memory CD45RA+ cells excluded. Clones were sequenced by immunoSEQ multiplex PCR, and TCRdb holds only the in-frame ones, with some missing. The table records about 870,000 clones, 90% to 95% of them present only once. Sequencing was done on a sample of naive CD8+ T cells sorted from blood. These receptors were obtained from a man aged 25-40 years in good health.

This clone showed up just once. CDR3 sequence (DNA): TGTGCCAGCAGTTTATTAGGGGGTGAGAACGCTTTCTTT. Translated, it gives CASSLLGGENAFF. V and J are TRBV28 and TRBJ1-1; TRBD1 might be the D (6 bases). Trimming left V 1 base short and J 11 bases short, with 14 bases between. The CDR3 sequence is 13 residues long. CDR1 is MDHEN and CDR2 is SYDVKM in the germline V gene.

The CDR3 DNA reads TGTGCCAGCAGCGTAGTTAGAGTGAGCTCCTACAATGAGCAGTTCTTC. Translating gives CASSVVRVSSYNEQFF. This chain joins TRBV9 and TRBJ2-1; D not resolved. V was shortened by 0 bases and J by 0 bases, with 10 bases between the two germline ends. This CDR3 has 16 residues. Looked up from germline, CDR1 is SGDLS and CDR2 is YYNGEE.

CDR3 coding DNA: TGTGCCAGTAGTCGGGGGAGAAACAATGAGCAGTTCTTC. This sequence encodes CASSRGRNNEQFF. The V gene is TRBV19, the J gene TRBJ2-1; D is perhaps TRBD2 (6 bases). Trimming left V 5 bases short and J 5 bases short, with 10 bases between. CDR1 and CDR2 from the germline V gene are LNHDA and SQIVND (reference sequence). The CDR3 runs to 13 residues.

This chain uses TRBV29-1 with TRBJ2-6; 9 bases map to TRBD1. The CDR3 runs 18 residues. V trimming: 2 bases; J trimming: 1 base; junction bases outside the gene matches: 9. Germline values: CDR1 SQVTM, CDR2 ANQGSEA. CDR3: CSVETGGTGYSGANVLTF. The CDR3 DNA reads as TGCAGCGTTGAAACCGGCGGGACAGGGTATTCTGGGGCCAACGTCCTGACTTTC.

This chain connects TRBV11-2 to TRBJ2-1, with D maybe TRBD1 (5 bases). V was trimmed by 5 bases and J by 3 bases, leaving 11 bases between them. Germline loops: CDR1 SGHAT, CDR2 FQNNGV. The CDR3 totals 14 residues. The CDR3 region is CASSHTDSYNEQFF. CDR3 nucleotides: TGTGCCAGCAGCCATACCGACAGCTACAATGAGCAGTTCTTC. The entire variable domain, with the rest obtained from reference TRBV11-2 and TRBJ2-1, is as follows: EAGVAQSPRYKIIEKRQSVAFWCNPISGHATLYWYQQILGQGPKLLIQFQNNGVVDDSQLPKDRFSAERLKGVDSTLKIQPAKLEDSAVYLCASSHTDSYNEQFFGPGTRLTVL.

This clone was observed many times. The V gene is TRBV9, the J gene TRBJ1-4; D unclear. The germline V gene has CDR1 SGDLS and CDR2 YYNGEE. The V end was cut by 0 bases, the J end by 6 bases, with 9 bases between. CDR3 length equals 14 residues. The CDR3 nucleotides read TGTGCCAGCAGCGTAGGTACGTTGGATGAAAAACTGTTTTTT. Translating gives CASSVGTLDEKLFF.

The rearrangement links TRBV10-3 to TRBJ1-4; D may be TRBD1 (5 bases). With 0 bases removed from V and 7 bases from J, the gap between germline ends came to 9 bases. There are 14 residues in the CDR3. Germline-derived CDR1 and CDR2 are ENHRY and SYGVKD. The CDR3 is CAISESGGGEKLFF. The CDR3 DNA sequence: TGTGCCATCAGTGAGTCGGGGGGTGGTGAAAAACTGTTTTTT.

This chain joins TRBV30 and TRBJ2-7; TRBD1 matches 8 bases. The CDR3 contains 13 residues. Germline values: CDR1 GTSNPN, CDR2 SVGIG (reference sequence). V gave up 0 bases and J gave up 12 bases; unmatched junction bases: 10. CDR3 DNA: TGTGCCTGGAGTGTACTGCCAGGGGGCGAGTGGTACTTC. Amino acid sequence: CAWSVLPGGEWYF. The full variable domain, with the rest looked up from reference TRBV30 and TRBJ2-7, is SQTIHQWPATLVQPVGSPLSLECTVEGTSNPNLYWYRQAAGRGLQLLFYSVGIGQISSEVPQNLSASRPQDRQFILSSKKLLLSDSGFYLCAWSVLPGGEWYFGPGTRLTVT.

V usage is TRBV15 and J usage is TRBJ2-7, with D possibly called TRBD1 or TRBD2 (6 bases each). Germline CDR1 and CDR2: LNHNV and YYDKDF (reference sequence). CDR3 size: 14 residues. V lost 6 bases, J lost 0 bases, and 12 bases lay in between. CDR3: CATRAGGGSYEQYF. CDR3 bases: TGTGCCACCAGAGCAGGAGGGGGCTCCTACGAGCAGTACTTC.

This chain connects TRBV27 to TRBJ2-7; possible D gene TRBD1, 6 bases. V gave up 2 bases and J gave up 7 bases, with 18 bases separating them. Germline V lookup: CDR1 MNHEY, CDR2 SMNVEV (reference sequence). The CDR3 covers 15 residues. In DNA form, the CDR3 reads TGTGCCAGCAGTTTAAGTTGGGGGCAGGTCCGTGAGCAGTACTTC. Translation gives CASSLSWGQVREQYF.

The chain couples TRBV15 to TRBJ2-1; TRBD2 might be the D (5 bases). V lost 3 bases and J 0 bases, leaving 12 bases between the germline ends. In germline, CDR1 is LNHNV, CDR2 YYDKDF (reference sequence). This CDR3 is 16 amino acids long. CDR3 sequence reads: CATSSPSGSSYNEQFF. CDR3 nucleotides: TGTGCCACCAGCAGCCCCAGCGGAAGCTCCTACAATGAGCAGTTCTTC.

This rearrangement joins TRBV5-5 to TRBJ1-3; no firm D call. Germline CDR1 and CDR2: SGHKS and YYEKEE (reference sequence). The CDR3 loop spans 13 amino acids. V lost 0 bases and J 0 bases, leaving 1 base between the germline ends. The CDR3, as DNA: TGTGCCAGCAGCTTGGGCTCTGGAAACACCATATATTTT. It codes for CASSLGSGNTIYF.

The V call is TRBV11-2, the J call TRBJ1-5; the D is unclear. The CDR3 contains 15 residues. CDR1 is SGHAT, CDR2 FQNNGV, per germline. V lost 3 bases and J lost 0, with 9 bases in between. The CDR3 bases are TGTGCCAGCAGCTTTAGCAGTGATAGCAATCAGCCCCAGCATTTT. Its translation is CASSFSSDSNQPQHF.

V is TRBV7-9 and J is TRBJ2-1, with D possibly TRBD1 on 5 matching bases. In germline, CDR1 is SEHNR, CDR2 FQNEAQ (reference sequence). V was clipped by 1 base and J by 5 bases, with 9 bases between them. This CDR3 contains 14 residues. CDR3 DNA sequence: TGTGCCAGCAGCTTAGTGGCAGGGAACAATGAGCAGTTCTTC. Translated: CASSLVAGNNEQFF.

The chain links TRBV27 to TRBJ1-2; 7 bases agree with TRBD1. The V and J ends lost 0 bases and 7 bases, in that order; junction bases with no gene match: 2. This CDR3 region has 13 residues. Germline V lookup: CDR1 MNHEY, CDR2 SMNVEV (reference sequence). As DNA, the CDR3 is TGTGCCAGCAGTTTATCGAAGGGGGCTGGCTACACCTTC. Translated, it gives CASSLSKGAGYTF.